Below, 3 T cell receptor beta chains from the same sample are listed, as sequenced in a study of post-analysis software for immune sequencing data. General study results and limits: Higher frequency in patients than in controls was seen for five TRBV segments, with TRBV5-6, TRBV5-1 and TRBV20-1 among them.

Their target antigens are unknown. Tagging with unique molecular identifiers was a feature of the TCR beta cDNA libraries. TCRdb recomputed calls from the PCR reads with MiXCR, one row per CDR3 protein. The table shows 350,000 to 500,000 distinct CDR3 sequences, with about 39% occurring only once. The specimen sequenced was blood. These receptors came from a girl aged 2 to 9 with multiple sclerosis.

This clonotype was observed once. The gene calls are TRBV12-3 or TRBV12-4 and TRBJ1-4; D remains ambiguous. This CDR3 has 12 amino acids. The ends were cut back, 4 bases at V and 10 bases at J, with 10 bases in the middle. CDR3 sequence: CASSSGKGKLFF. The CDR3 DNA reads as TGTGCCAGCAGTTCCGGGAAGGGAAAACTGTTTTTT.

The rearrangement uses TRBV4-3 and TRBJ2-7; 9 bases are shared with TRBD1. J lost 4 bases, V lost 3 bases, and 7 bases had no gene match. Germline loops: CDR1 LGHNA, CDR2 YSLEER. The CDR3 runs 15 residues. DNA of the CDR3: TGCGCCAGCAGCCAGTTACAGGGGGCGGGTTACGAGCAGTACTTC. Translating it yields CASSQLQGAGYEQYF.

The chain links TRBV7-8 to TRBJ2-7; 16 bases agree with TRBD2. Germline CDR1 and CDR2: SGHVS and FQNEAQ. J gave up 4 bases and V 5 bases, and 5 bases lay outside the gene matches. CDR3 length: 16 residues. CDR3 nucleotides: TGTGCCAGCAGCGCGGGACTAGCGGGAGGGCCATACGAGCAGTACTTC. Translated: CASSAGLAGGPYEQYF.